This record concerns one T cell receptor (beta chain) sequence. Its antigen is as yet unknown. This sample stems from a study of shared clonotypes between healthy human individuals. For the study at large: The cohort had two women and three men, ages 18 to 49. Study-wide findings and caveats: Clonotypes not shared had lower generation probabilities than those common to all four donors. Investigators expected sequencing depth to affect clonotype sharing among donors.

CDR3 length: 16 amino acids. Germline CDR1 SGDLS, CDR2 YYNGEE. V shed 4 bases and J 4 bases; nucleotides not matched to a gene: 11. It was CD45RO-negative cells, positively selected for CCR7, that made up naive CD8 cells, with terminally differentiated effector memory CD45RA+ cells excluded. Generated by immunoSEQ multiplex PCR, the TCRdb table keeps only in-frame clones and is missing some. Of around 1,900,000 clones listed, over 85% were seen once; the top ten hold more than 1.5%. The chain combines TRBV9 with TRBJ2-3, with 8 positions matching TRBD2. The sequenced sample was naive CD8+ T cells from PBMCs. The clonotype comes from a man younger than 30 in good health. Some clones in this sample may be carry-over from other donors' samples. The CDR3 spells CASSSLAGMRSDTQYF. In DNA form, the CDR3 reads TGTGCCAGCAGCTCGTTAGCGGGAATGAGGTCAGATACGCAGTATTTT.